The rows below give T cell receptor beta chains drawn from one sample of a study of cytomegalovirus exposure and HLA in healthy donors. Libraries were prepared by immunoSEQ multiplex PCR; TCRdb keeps only in-frame clonotypes and omits some of them. The profile shows tens of thousands of clones, 65% to 75% of them singletons. The specimen sequenced was PBMCs. The receptor set was obtained from a man aged 30 to 39 in good health and CMV-seronegative. The CDR3 runs from the conserved cysteine through the conserved F or W. Fields, in order: J gene, D gene, clone size, V gene, CDR3 DNA, CDR3 protein. D genes are given only for firm matches. Size is stated for part of the rows, as once, few or many counts, or as a class when the clone is expanded.

J: TRBJ2-7; D: .; size: .; V: TRBV4-1; DNA: TGCGCCAGCAGCCAAAACCCACTATCAAACCATTACGAGCAGTACTTC; CDR3: CASSQNPLSNHYEQYF
J: TRBJ2-7; D: TRBD1; size: .; V: TRBV27; DNA: TGTGCCAGCAGTTTAGAGACAGGGGGCCCCGAGCAGTACTTC; CDR3: CASSLETGGPEQYF
J: TRBJ1-1; D: TRBD1; size: .; V: TRBV27; DNA: TGTGCCAGCGCCACAGGGGCACGAGGCACTGAAGCTTTCTTT; CDR3: CASATGARGTEAFF
J: TRBJ1-2; D: .; size: once; V: TRBV19; DNA: TGTGCCAGTAGACCGGACACGGCGGGAGGCTACACCTTC; CDR3: CASRPDTAGGYTF
J: TRBJ2-7; D: TRBD1; size: .; V: TRBV5-6; DNA: TGTGCCAGCAGCCCGACTAGACAGGGGGTGTCCTACGAGCAGTACTTC; CDR3: CASSPTRQGVSYEQYF
J: TRBJ1-4; D: .; size: .; V: TRBV9; DNA: TGTGCCAGCAGCGTAGATCAGGGCTTAGGGGAAAAACTGTTTTTT; CDR3: CASSVDQGLGEKLFF
J: TRBJ1-4; D: .; size: once; V: TRBV28; DNA: TGTGCCAGCAGTTCTAATGCAGGGTATTTTGAAAAACTGTTTTTT; CDR3: CASSSNAGYFEKLFF
J: TRBJ1-2; D: .; size: .; V: TRBV2; DNA: TGTGCCAGCACTCATGGCTACACCTTC; CDR3: CASTHGYTF
J: TRBJ2-3; D: TRBD2; size: .; V: TRBV30; DNA: TGTGCCTCCCTAACGGGGCTAGCGGGAGTCAGGACGCAGTATTTT; CDR3: CASLTGLAGVRTQYF
J: TRBJ1-2; D: .; size: once; V: TRBV6-1; DNA: TGTGCCAGCAGTGAATCTTGGTTTGGAGCGGAGGGCTACACCTTC; CDR3: CASSESWFGAEGYTF
J: TRBJ1-1; D: .; size: .; V: TRBV20-1; DNA: TGCAGTGCTAGCCGGGGTGAAGCTTTCTTT; CDR3: CSASRGEAFF
J: TRBJ1-1; D: TRBD1; size: .; V: TRBV9; DNA: TGTGCCAGCAGCGTAGGCGGGACAGGGAATACTGAAGCTTTCTTT; CDR3: CASSVGGTGNTEAFF
J: TRBJ2-7; D: TRBD1; size: .; V: TRBV15; DNA: TGTGCCACCAGCATACCCGGGACAGCGACCTACGAGCAGTACTTC; CDR3: CATSIPGTATYEQYF
J: TRBJ2-6; D: TRBD2; size: .; V: TRBV11-1; DNA: TGTGCCAGCAGGGCTCCGGGACTAGCGGACAGAGGGGCCAACGTCCTGACTTTC; CDR3: CASRAPGLADRGANVLTF
J: TRBJ1-6; D: TRBD1; size: .; V: TRBV4-1; DNA: TGCGCCAGCAGTCCAAGCCACACAACAGGGGGAAATTCACCCCTCCACTTT; CDR3: CASSPSHTTGGNSPLHF
J: TRBJ1-2; D: TRBD1; size: .; V: TRBV29-1; DNA: TGCAGCGTTTGGACAGGCACGAATGGCTACACCTTC; CDR3: CSVWTGTNGYTF
J: TRBJ1-5; D: TRBD1; size: .; V: TRBV28; DNA: TGTGCCAGTCGGACAGGGGGGAGTAGGCCCCAGCATTTT; CDR3: CASRTGGSRPQHF
J: TRBJ2-1; D: TRBD2; size: few; V: TRBV7-9; DNA: TGTGCCAGCAGCTTAGCTATAGCGGGAGGGCCCCACAATGAGCAGTTCTTC; CDR3: CASSLAIAGGPHNEQFF
J: TRBJ1-5; D: TRBD1; size: .; V: TRBV27; DNA: TGTGCCAGCAGGACGACAGGGTCTCAGGGTCAGCCCCAGCATTTT; CDR3: CASRTTGSQGQPQHF
J: TRBJ1-2; D: .; size: .; V: TRBV6-5; DNA: TGTGCCAGCAGTTACTCTGGGGGCGCAGGCGGCTACACCTTC; CDR3: CASSYSGGAGGYTF
J: TRBJ2-5; D: TRBD1; size: .; V: TRBV28; DNA: TGTGCCAGCAGTTTAGAATTCGTCCAGGGGGCGCAAGGGGAGACCCAGTACTTC; CDR3: CASSLEFVQGAQGETQYF
J: TRBJ1-1; D: TRBD1; size: .; V: TRBV29-1; DNA: TGCAGCTTCTCCTCGACAGGGGGCATCACTGAAGCTTTCTTT; CDR3: CSFSSTGGITEAFF
J: TRBJ2-1; D: TRBD2; size: .; V: TRBV30; DNA: TGTGCCTGGAGTAAGACTAGCGGGAGCGATGAGCAGTTCTTC; CDR3: CAWSKTSGSDEQFF
J: TRBJ2-5; D: .; size: few; V: TRBV6-6; DNA: TGTGCCAGCAGGGGACACGCCCAGGGCCAAGAGACCCAGTACTTC; CDR3: CASRGHAQGQETQYF
J: TRBJ1-3; D: .; size: .; V: TRBV30; DNA: TGTGCCTGGAGTGTGGGCAGCCACTCTGGAAACACCATATATTTT; CDR3: CAWSVGSHSGNTIYF
J: TRBJ2-7; D: TRBD1; size: .; V: TRBV30; DNA: TGTGCCTGGAAAGGACAGGCCTACGAGCAGTACTTC; CDR3: CAWKGQAYEQYF
J: TRBJ2-1; D: TRBD2; size: once; V: TRBV11-2; DNA: TGTGCCAGCAGCTTCTCCGGGACTAGCGGGAGTAATGAGCAGTTCTTC; CDR3: CASSFSGTSGSNEQFF
J: TRBJ1-5; D: .; size: few; V: TRBV18; DNA: TGTGCCAGCTCACCATGGGGCGGTAAGGGAGGAACGCAGCCCCAGCATTTT; CDR3: CASSPWGGKGGTQPQHF
J: TRBJ2-2; D: .; size: .; V: TRBV9; DNA: TGTGCCAGCAGCGTTCATAGCGGTTATAACACCGGGGAGCTGTTTTTT; CDR3: CASSVHSGYNTGELFF
J: TRBJ2-7; D: TRBD1; size: once; V: TRBV19; DNA: TGTGCCAGTAGTATGGACGGGACAGTCTCCTACGAGCAGTACTTC; CDR3: CASSMDGTVSYEQYF
J: TRBJ1-2; D: TRBD1; size: .; V: TRBV27; DNA: TGTGCCAGCAGCCTCGACCGGGACAGCTATGGCTACACCTTC; CDR3: CASSLDRDSYGYTF
J: TRBJ1-4; D: TRBD1; size: few; V: TRBV18; DNA: TGTGCCAGCTCAGACGGACAGGGCGGAAAACTGTTTTTT; CDR3: CASSDGQGGKLFF
J: TRBJ2-3; D: TRBD1; size: .; V: TRBV19; DNA: TGTGCCAGTAGTCCTGCCGGCGGGACAGGGGGCTTGATCACAGATACGCAGTATTTT; CDR3: CASSPAGGTGGLITDTQYF
J: TRBJ1-1; D: .; size: .; V: TRBV30; DNA: TGTGCCTGGAGGCCTACCCCCACTGAAGCTTTCTTT; CDR3: CAWRPTPTEAFF
J: TRBJ2-1; D: .; size: few; V: TRBV28; DNA: TGTGCCAGCACCCTTTCCCTAGGCAGCAACAATGAGCAGTTCTTC; CDR3: CASTLSLGSNNEQFF
J: TRBJ1-2; D: TRBD1; size: few; V: TRBV12-5; DNA: TGTGCTAGTGGTTTGGGACCGACAGGGTATGGATATGGCTACACCTTC; CDR3: CASGLGPTGYGYGYTF
J: TRBJ1-1; D: .; size: .; V: TRBV2; DNA: TGTGCCAGCAGTGACAGAATGTCTGAAGCTTTCTTT; CDR3: CASSDRMSEAFF
J: TRBJ1-1; D: .; size: .; V: TRBV5-1; DNA: TGCGCCAGCAGCTTTCGAGATGCGAACACTGAAGCTTTCTTT; CDR3: CASSFRDANTEAFF
J: TRBJ1-1; D: .; size: .; V: TRBV30; DNA: TGTGCCTGGAACGGCAGGGTCGGTGAAGCTTTCTTT; CDR3: CAWNGRVGEAFF
J: TRBJ2-5; D: TRBD2; size: .; V: TRBV10-3; DNA: TGTGCCATCAGTGAGGGGGCGGGAGAGGGCGAGACCCAGTACTTC; CDR3: CAISEGAGEGETQYF
J: TRBJ2-4; D: TRBD1; size: .; V: TRBV6-5; DNA: TGTGCCAGCAGTTACGGGACAGGGGGAGAAAACATTCAGTACTTC; CDR3: CASSYGTGGENIQYF
J: TRBJ2-2; D: .; size: .; V: TRBV5-1; DNA: TGCGCCAGCAGCTTAATCGGGGGAGACACCGGGGAGCTGTTTTTT; CDR3: CASSLIGGDTGELFF
J: TRBJ2-1; D: TRBD2; size: few; V: TRBV5-1; DNA: TGCGCCAGCAGCTCGGTAGCGGGAGGAGGTAATGAGCAGTTCTTC; CDR3: CASSSVAGGGNEQFF
J: TRBJ1-1; D: TRBD1; size: .; V: TRBV5-6; DNA: TGTGCCAGCAGCCCGACAGGGAGGCCTACTCTGAACACTGAAGCTTTCTTT; CDR3: CASSPTGRPTLNTEAFF
J: TRBJ2-7; D: TRBD1; size: .; V: TRBV25-1; DNA: TGTGCCAGCAGCTGGGACAGGGGGAATTCCGAGCAGTACTTC; CDR3: CASSWDRGNSEQYF
J: TRBJ1-5; D: .; size: .; V: TRBV7-9; DNA: TGTGCCAGCAGCTCCGGATATTCGGGGGATCAGCCCCAGCATTTT; CDR3: CASSSGYSGDQPQHF
J: TRBJ2-7; D: .; size: .; V: TRBV5-4; DNA: TGTGCCAGCAGCTTGCCAGGAGGTGACAGGAGTAGCTACGAGCAGTACTTC; CDR3: CASSLPGGDRSSYEQYF
J: TRBJ2-7; D: .; size: .; V: TRBV28; DNA: TGTGCCAGCGAGGTGGCACCCGGCTCCTACGAGCAGTACTTC; CDR3: CASEVAPGSYEQYF
J: TRBJ1-4; D: .; size: .; V: TRBV9; DNA: TGTGCCAGCAGCGGTGACTGGCCGGAGCCCGAAAAACTGTTTTTT; CDR3: CASSGDWPEPEKLFF
J: TRBJ1-5; D: TRBD1; size: .; V: TRBV5-1; DNA: TGCGCCAGCAGCTTAGGACAGGGTCAGCCCCAGCATTTT; CDR3: CASSLGQGQPQHF
J: TRBJ2-7; D: TRBD1; size: .; V: TRBV28; DNA: TGTGCCAGCAGCTACCCGGGACAGGGACGCCGGTACGAGCAGTACTTC; CDR3: CASSYPGQGRRYEQYF
J: TRBJ1-2; D: TRBD1; size: .; V: TRBV9; DNA: TGTGCCAGCAGCTTGGGACAGGGAGACTATGGCTACACCTTC; CDR3: CASSLGQGDYGYTF
J: TRBJ2-7; D: TRBD2; size: .; V: TRBV2; DNA: TGTGCCACCCTTCCGGGACTAGCCTACGAGCAGTACTTC; CDR3: CATLPGLAYEQYF
J: TRBJ1-5; D: .; size: .; V: TRBV2; DNA: TGTGCCAGCGGGGGGAGGGGGAGGGCTGTTCAGCCCCAGCATTTT; CDR3: CASGGRGRAVQPQHF